These 10 T cell receptor beta chains came from one sample sequenced in a study of blood T cell repertoires in COVID-19. TCRdb's copy holds only in-frame clones and misses some; the assay was immunoSEQ multiplex PCR. This sample carries around 88,000 clones, 88% of them seen once, and the ten largest clones take around 3%. Sequencing was carried out using peripheral blood. The receptors here all came from a woman older than 75 with acute or convalescent COVID-19.

The V and J genes are TRBV24-1 and TRBJ2-2; D is possibly TRBD2 (6 bases). Germline CDR1 is KGHDR and CDR2 is SFDVKD. The CDR3 is 15 residues long. Trimming took 4 bases from V and 6 from J, leaving 14 bases between them. Here the CDR3 reads CATSEGRRDAGELFF. In DNA form, the CDR3 reads TGTGCCACCAGTGAGGGTAGGAGGGATGCCGGGGAGCTGTTTTTT.

Concerning this clone itself: The identical CDR3 is also encoded by other nucleotide sequences in the sample. The CDR3 is CASSLDGTGQETQYF. The CDR3 DNA sequence: TGCGCCAGCAGCTTGGATGGGACAGGTCAAGAGACCCAGTACTTC. V usage is TRBV5-1 and J usage is TRBJ2-5; the match to TRBD1 covers 8 bases. The CDR3 extends over 15 amino acids. The germline V gene has CDR1 SGHRS and CDR2 YFSETQ. J lost 2 bases, V lost 0 bases, and 3 bases had no gene match.

V usage is TRBV5-6 and J usage is TRBJ1-5; D gene unclear. The V gene lost 4 bases and the J gene lost 4 bases, with 15 bases spanning the gap. Germline values: CDR1 SGHDT, CDR2 YYEEEE. The length of the CDR3 is 15 residues. The CDR3 loop is CASSMAGRPNQPQHF. The CDR3 DNA follows: TGTGCCAGCAGCATGGCGGGGAGACCTAATCAGCCCCAGCATTTT.

V gene TRBV6-5 combines with J gene TRBJ2-2; D remains ambiguous. From germline, CDR1 is MNHEY and CDR2 SVGAGI. This CDR3 spans 13 amino acids. V shed 5 bases and J shed 5 bases, with 9 bases lying between them. The CDR3 spells CASSPTATGELFF. Here the CDR3 DNA reads TGTGCCAGCAGTCCTACAGCAACCGGGGAGCTGTTTTTT.

The V and J genes are TRBV19 and TRBJ2-1, with 7 bases fitting TRBD2. The germline V gene encodes CDR1 LNHDA and CDR2 SQIVND (reference sequence). The CDR3 spans 14 residues. V lost 10 bases to trimming and J lost 3 bases; unmatched junction nucleotides: 9. This CDR3 is CATESGAFYNEQFF. In DNA, the CDR3 is TGTGCCACCGAGAGCGGGGCTTTCTACAATGAGCAGTTCTTC.

By share, this clone ranks as medium-sized (0.01 to 0.1%). The chain carries TRBV5-1 and TRBJ1-1; D remains ambiguous. Between the trimmed V and J ends, which lost 4 bases and 4 bases, there was a span of 17 bases. CDR3 size: 15 residues. Looked up from germline, CDR1 is SGHRS and CDR2 is YFSETQ. CDR3 region: CASSENIQLGTEAFF. Here the CDR3 DNA reads TGCGCCAGCAGCGAAAACATACAGCTGGGCACTGAAGCTTTCTTT.

This sequence joins TRBV6-2 or TRBV6-3 and TRBJ2-1; D is ambiguous. Germline V gene data show CDR1 as MNHEY and CDR2 as SVGEGT. The length of the CDR3 is 12 residues. Trimming pared 3 bases from V and 7 bases from J, leaving 7 bases between. CDR3 protein: CASSYPVNEQFF. In DNA form, the CDR3 reads TGTGCCAGCAGTTATCCGGTGAATGAGCAGTTCTTC.

The chain employs TRBV10-3 and TRBJ1-4, with 10 bases aligning to TRBD1. Looked up from germline, CDR1 is ENHRY and CDR2 is SYGVKD. After removal of 6 bases from V and 8 bases from J, the junction contained 6 bases not matched to a gene. This CDR3 has 14 amino acids. The CDR3 DNA follows: TGTGCCATCAGGTCCGGGACAGGGGTCGAAAAACTGTTTTTT. Translated, it gives CAIRSGTGVEKLFF.

The chain has TRBV10-3 and TRBJ1-4; D might be TRBD1 (6 bases). The CDR3 totals 16 residues. Germline V CDR1 and CDR2: ENHRY, SYGVKD. With 6 bases removed from V and 9 bases from J, the gap between germline ends came to 23 bases. The CDR3 DNA sequence: TGTGCCATCAGGGATTCAAATGGGACAAAGAGGAAAAAACTGTTTTTT. Its protein product is CAIRDSNGTKRKKLFF.

J is TRBJ1-2 and V is TRBV6-5; the D gene is possibly TRBD1 (6 bases). With 6 bases removed from V and 5 bases from J, the gap between germline ends came to 13 bases. This CDR3 spans 13 amino acids. Germline V lookup: CDR1 MNHEY, CDR2 SVGAGI. The CDR3 coding sequence is TGTGCCAGCAGGACGGGACAAGCGTATGGCTACACCTTC. It yields the protein CASRTGQAYGYTF.